Each of the 2 T cell receptor beta chains below was sequenced from the same sample in a study of cytomegalovirus exposure and HLA in healthy donors (dated by TCRdb to 2017 to 2019). Library creation used the immunoSEQ multiplex PCR assay. A mixture of 60 forward primers for TCR Vbeta segments and 13 reverse primers for TCR Jbeta segments was used in the multiplex PCR. TCRdb provides this immuneACCESS table in a form limited to in-frame rearrangements. Some clones are lacking; in checked studies, under half of them reflect an unresolved V gene, and why the rest are absent is not known. The sample includes about 110,000 clones, with about 80% observed a single time. 7.7% of the sample goes to the ten largest clones. The specimen was PBMCs. These receptors were obtained from a woman aged 45-65 years in good health and CMV-seropositive.

The chain couples TRBV7-9 to TRBJ1-3; D is unclear. V was shortened by 2 bases and J by 0 bases, with 17 bases between the two germline ends. The CDR3 is 18 residues long. In germline, CDR1 is SEHNR, CDR2 FQNEAQ (reference sequence). The DNA of the CDR3 is TGTGCCAGCAGCTTAATGGGCCGAGGGTCAATCTCTGGAAACACCATATATTTT. Its protein is CASSLMGRGSISGNTIYF.

The rearrangement links TRBV5-1 to TRBJ2-1; TRBD1 matches 9 bases. CDR1 SGHRS and CDR2 YFSETQ come from the germline V gene. The CDR3 is made up of 16 amino acids. J gave up 4 bases and V 3 bases, and 8 bases lay outside the gene matches. In nucleotides, the CDR3 is TGCGCCAGCAGCTCGGAAACCGGGACAGGGTACAATGAGCAGTTCTTC. It yields the protein CASSSETGTGYNEQFF.